The 6 T cell receptor beta chains below all came from one sample that was sequenced in a study of cytomegalovirus exposure and HLA in healthy donors. Assay: immunoSEQ multiplex PCR; the TCRdb copy retains only in-frame clones and omits some. Seen here are about 64,000 clones, 85% to 95% observed once, and the top ten hold almost 6%. Sequences were obtained from PBMCs. These receptors originate from a young woman in good health and CMV-seropositive.

V is TRBV27 and J is TRBJ2-1, with 10 bases identical to TRBD2. Germline CDR1 and CDR2: MNHEY and SMNVEV (reference sequence). The CDR3 totals 16 residues. With V trimmed by 0 bases and J by 5 bases, 4 bases remained unmatched. CDR3 DNA: TGTGCCAGCAGTTTATCCGGGACTAGCGCTAACAATGAGCAGTTCTTC. Protein: CASSLSGTSANNEQFF.

This clone appeared a single time. The chain is built from TRBV5-4 and TRBJ2-5; D uncertain. The CDR3 sequence is 13 residues long. Germline assignment: CDR1 SGHNT and CDR2 YYREEE (reference sequence). V gave up 0 bases and J gave up 3 bases, with 6 bases separating them. The DNA for the CDR3 is TGTGCCAGCAGCTTGGTCCTAGAAGAGACCCAGTACTTC. This sequence encodes CASSLVLEETQYF.

The chain employs TRBV15 and TRBJ2-5; 11 bases match TRBD2. Germline trimming cut 0 bases from V and 1 base from J; bases unmatched to any gene: 10. Germline V gives CDR1 LNHNV, CDR2 YYDKDF (reference sequence). The length of the CDR3 is 19 residues. The CDR3 DNA is TGTGCCACCAGCAGAGACCCACTAGCGGGGGTGATCCTCCAAGAGACCCAGTACTTC. Translating it yields CATSRDPLAGVILQETQYF. Full variable domain (missing parts from reference TRBV15 and TRBJ2-5): DAMVIQNPRYQVTQFGKPVTLSCSQTLNHNVMYWYQQKSSQAPKLLFHYYDKDFNNEADTPDNFQSRRPNTSFCFLDIRSPGLGDTAMYLCATSRDPLAGVILQETQYFGPGTRLLVL.

V is TRBV27 and J is TRBJ2-7, with 11 positions matching TRBD2. Germline V lookup: CDR1 MNHEY, CDR2 SMNVEV (reference sequence). The J segment lost 12 bases and the V segment lost 5 bases, leaving 15 bases of the junction unmatched. The CDR3 covers 15 residues. The CDR3 loop is CASSATSGSLLPWYF. The CDR3 DNA follows: TGTGCCAGCAGTGCTACTAGCGGGAGTTTACTTCCATGGTACTTC.

This chain joins TRBV19 and TRBJ1-2; 10 bases line up with TRBD1. The V gene end was trimmed by 7 bases and the J gene end by 4 bases; junction bases not matched to a gene: 6. The CDR3 loop spans 14 amino acids. Germline values: CDR1 LNHDA, CDR2 SQIVND (reference sequence). CDR3: CASNPGQGTYGYTF. CDR3 coding DNA: TGTGCCAGTAACCCGGGACAGGGGACCTATGGCTACACCTTC.

V gene TRBV27 combines with J gene TRBJ2-7; the match to TRBD1 covers 9 bases. Germline V gene data show CDR1 as MNHEY and CDR2 as SMNVEV (reference sequence). The CDR3 spans 15 residues. The V and J ends lost 4 bases and 2 bases, in that order; junction bases with no gene match: 6. CDR3 bases: TGTGCCAGCAGTTCGTCGGACAGGGGAACCTACGAGCAGTACTTC. Its translation: CASSSSDRGTYEQYF.